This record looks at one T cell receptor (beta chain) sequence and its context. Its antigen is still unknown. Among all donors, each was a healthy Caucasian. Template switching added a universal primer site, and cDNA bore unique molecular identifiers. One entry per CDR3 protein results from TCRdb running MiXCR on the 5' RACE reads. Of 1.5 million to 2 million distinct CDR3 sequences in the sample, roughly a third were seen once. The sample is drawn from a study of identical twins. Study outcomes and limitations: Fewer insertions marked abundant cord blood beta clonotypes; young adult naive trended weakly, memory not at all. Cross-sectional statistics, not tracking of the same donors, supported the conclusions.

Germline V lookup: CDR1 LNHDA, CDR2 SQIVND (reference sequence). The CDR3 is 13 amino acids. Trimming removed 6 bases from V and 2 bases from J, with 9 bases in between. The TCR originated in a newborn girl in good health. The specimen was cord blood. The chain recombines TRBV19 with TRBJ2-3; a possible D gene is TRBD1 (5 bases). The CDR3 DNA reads TGTGCCAGTAGGAAGGGGTTCACAGATACGCAGTATTTT. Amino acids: CASRKGFTDTQYF. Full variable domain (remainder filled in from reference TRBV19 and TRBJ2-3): DGGITQSPKYLFRKEGQNVTLSCEQNLNHDAMYWYRQDPGQGLRLIYYSQIVNDFQKGDIAEGYSVSREKKESFPLTVTSAQKNPTAFYLCASRKGFTDTQYFGPGTRLTVL.